Listed below are T cell receptor beta chains from one sample, sequenced in a study of T cell changes during pregnancy in multiple sclerosis. Using immunoSEQ multiplex PCR, the repertoire was profiled, and TCRdb retains in-frame clones only, with some absent. The table shows around 84,000 clones, with over 85% occurring only once. The sample consisted of peripheral blood, taken in the second trimester of pregnancy. These receptors were obtained from a female donor in good health, enrolled as a control in a pregnancy study. Each CDR3 is given with its conserved first and last residue. Fields, in order: clone size, D gene, V gene, J gene, CDR3 DNA, CDR3 protein. D genes are given only for firm matches. Only some rows state a clone size, as once, few, many or a class for expanded clones.

clone_size: NA
d_call: NA
v_call: TRBV2
j_call: TRBJ2-5
cdr3_nt: TGTGCCAGCCGTATGACTAGTTTTGCGGAGACCCAGTACTTC
cdr3_aa: CASRMTSFAETQYF

clone_size: once
d_call: NA
v_call: TRBV2
j_call: TRBJ2-7
cdr3_nt: TGTGCCAGCAGGGCGGGACAGTCTCGCTACTTC
cdr3_aa: CASRAGQSRYF

clone_size: NA
d_call: NA
v_call: TRBV6-5
j_call: TRBJ1-2
cdr3_nt: TGTGCCAGCAGTCAATACAGGGTTTGGGGCTACACCTTC
cdr3_aa: CASSQYRVWGYTF

clone_size: NA
d_call: TRBD2
v_call: TRBV2
j_call: TRBJ2-1
cdr3_nt: TGTGCCAGCAGGCCCGGGACTAGATACAATGAGCAGTTCTTC
cdr3_aa: CASRPGTRYNEQFF

clone_size: NA
d_call: NA
v_call: TRBV6-1
j_call: TRBJ2-7
cdr3_nt: TGTGCCAGCAGAAGGGACACTCAGGGCGAGCAGTACTTC
cdr3_aa: CASRRDTQGEQYF

clone_size: NA
d_call: NA
v_call: TRBV7-9
j_call: TRBJ1-2
cdr3_nt: TGTGCCAGCAGCGAGGACAGAAATGGCTACACCTTC
cdr3_aa: CASSEDRNGYTF

clone_size: NA
d_call: NA
v_call: TRBV5-4
j_call: TRBJ1-2
cdr3_nt: TGTGCCAGCAGCTTGGCCGGCACAGATGGCTACACCTTC
cdr3_aa: CASSLAGTDGYTF

clone_size: NA
d_call: NA
v_call: TRBV11-2
j_call: TRBJ2-1
cdr3_nt: TGTGCCAGCAGCTTAGATTTCGGGGATGAGCAGTTCTTC
cdr3_aa: CASSLDFGDEQFF

clone_size: once
d_call: NA
v_call: TRBV5-1
j_call: TRBJ2-7
cdr3_nt: TGCGCCAGCAGCATAGGACAGTCCTACGAGCAGTACTTC
cdr3_aa: CASSIGQSYEQYF

clone_size: NA
d_call: TRBD1
v_call: TRBV19
j_call: TRBJ1-1
cdr3_nt: TGTGCCACCGCCCCAAGACAGGGGTACACTGAAGCTTTCTTT
cdr3_aa: CATAPRQGYTEAFF

clone_size: once
d_call: NA
v_call: TRBV18
j_call: TRBJ1-1
cdr3_nt: TGTGCCAGCTCACCGGGAGTGAACACTGAAGCTTTCTTT
cdr3_aa: CASSPGVNTEAFF

clone_size: NA
d_call: NA
v_call: TRBV4-2
j_call: TRBJ2-3
cdr3_nt: TGTGCCAGCAGCCAAGAAATAACAGATACGCAGTATTTT
cdr3_aa: CASSQEITDTQYF

clone_size: NA
d_call: TRBD2
v_call: TRBV5-1
j_call: TRBJ2-2
cdr3_nt: TGCGCCAGCAGCTTTACCATTTCCGGGACTAGCGGGAGAACCGGGGAGCTGTTTTTT
cdr3_aa: CASSFTISGTSGRTGELFF

clone_size: NA
d_call: NA
v_call: TRBV19
j_call: TRBJ1-1
cdr3_nt: TGTGCCAGTAGTAGGAGTATTGGCGGCTTGAACACTGAAGCTTTCTTT
cdr3_aa: CASSRSIGGLNTEAFF

clone_size: NA
d_call: NA
v_call: TRBV7-7
j_call: TRBJ2-5
cdr3_nt: TGTGCTAGCAGTCGTGACAGGCTGGAGACCCAGTACTTC
cdr3_aa: CASSRDRLETQYF

clone_size: NA
d_call: NA
v_call: TRBV19
j_call: TRBJ1-4
cdr3_nt: TGTGCCAGTTTCCAGGAAAAACTGTTTTTT
cdr3_aa: CASFQEKLFF

clone_size: NA
d_call: NA
v_call: TRBV4-1
j_call: TRBJ2-3
cdr3_nt: TGCGCCAGCAGCCAAGATCCAGGGTGGACAGATACGCAGTATTTT
cdr3_aa: CASSQDPGWTDTQYF

clone_size: NA
d_call: TRBD1
v_call: TRBV19
j_call: TRBJ2-6
cdr3_nt: TGTGCCAGTAGTATCGGGACAGGGGTACTCTCTGGGGCCAACGTCCTGACTTTC
cdr3_aa: CASSIGTGVLSGANVLTF

clone_size: NA
d_call: TRBD2
v_call: TRBV5-1
j_call: TRBJ2-1
cdr3_nt: TGCGCCAGCAGCTTGGAGGGACTAGCAGAAGACAATGAGCAGTTCTTC
cdr3_aa: CASSLEGLAEDNEQFF

clone_size: NA
d_call: NA
v_call: TRBV30
j_call: TRBJ1-3
cdr3_nt: TGTGCCTGGAGATCTCGGGGGGTCTCTGGAAACACCATATATTTT
cdr3_aa: CAWRSRGVSGNTIYF

clone_size: NA
d_call: NA
v_call: TRBV20-1
j_call: TRBJ2-7
cdr3_nt: TGCAGTGCTTCGGACTACTCCGAGCAGTACTTC
cdr3_aa: CSASDYSEQYF

clone_size: NA
d_call: NA
v_call: TRBV27
j_call: TRBJ2-1
cdr3_nt: TGTGCCAGCAGTTTGTTCCCCGATAGCGGACCATACAATGAGCAGTTCTTC
cdr3_aa: CASSLFPDSGPYNEQFF

clone_size: NA
d_call: TRBD2
v_call: TRBV6-7
j_call: TRBJ2-2
cdr3_nt: TGTGCCAGCAGTTACTCGACCGGGACTAGCGGGAGGCCTACGAACACCGGGGAGCTGTTTTTT
cdr3_aa: CASSYSTGTSGRPTNTGELFF

clone_size: NA
d_call: NA
v_call: TRBV4-2
j_call: TRBJ2-7
cdr3_nt: TGTGCCAGCAGCCAAGGTTCCCTAGCCTCTGGGTCCTACGAGCAGTACTTC
cdr3_aa: CASSQGSLASGSYEQYF

clone_size: NA
d_call: NA
v_call: TRBV5-1
j_call: TRBJ1-3
cdr3_nt: TGCGCCAGCAGCTTGGCTCCCGGGAACGCTGGAAACACCATATATTTT
cdr3_aa: CASSLAPGNAGNTIYF

clone_size: NA
d_call: NA
v_call: TRBV11-2
j_call: TRBJ2-7
cdr3_nt: TGTGCCAGCAGCCTCTTTCCGAGCGGCTACGAGCAGTACTTC
cdr3_aa: CASSLFPSGYEQYF

clone_size: NA
d_call: NA
v_call: TRBV2
j_call: TRBJ1-1
cdr3_nt: TGTGCCAGCAGTGAGGGACCGGGGACAGAAGCTTTCTTT
cdr3_aa: CASSEGPGTEAFF

clone_size: NA
d_call: TRBD2
v_call: TRBV6-1
j_call: TRBJ2-7
cdr3_nt: TGTGCCAGCAGTGGCGTCTTGTGGGGTATGGCTAGCGGAACCTACGAGCAGTACTTC
cdr3_aa: CASSGVLWGMASGTYEQYF

clone_size: NA
d_call: NA
v_call: TRBV18
j_call: TRBJ2-7
cdr3_nt: TGTGCCAGCTCACCACCGGAACAGGGCGGCATGGCCGATGGTTACGAGCAGTACTTC
cdr3_aa: CASSPPEQGGMADGYEQYF

clone_size: NA
d_call: TRBD2
v_call: TRBV5-4
j_call: TRBJ2-1
cdr3_nt: TGTGCCAGCAGCTTAGCGGGAGGGATCTACAATGAGCAGTTCTTC
cdr3_aa: CASSLAGGIYNEQFF

clone_size: NA
d_call: TRBD1
v_call: TRBV5-1
j_call: TRBJ2-3
cdr3_nt: TGCGCCAGCAGCCTATTATCCGACAGGGAAGGCACAGATACGCAGTATTTT
cdr3_aa: CASSLLSDREGTDTQYF

clone_size: NA
d_call: NA
v_call: TRBV29-1
j_call: TRBJ1-4
cdr3_nt: TGCAGCGTCTCGAGTGCAACTAATGAAAAACTGTTTTTT
cdr3_aa: CSVSSATNEKLFF

clone_size: few
d_call: TRBD1
v_call: TRBV9
j_call: TRBJ2-7
cdr3_nt: TGTGCCAGCAGCGTAGGGGACAGCTCCTACGAGCAGTACTTC
cdr3_aa: CASSVGDSSYEQYF

clone_size: NA
d_call: TRBD2
v_call: TRBV5-1
j_call: TRBJ2-1
cdr3_nt: TGCGCCAGCAGCTTTACTAGCGGGAGTAACAATGAGCAGTTCTTC
cdr3_aa: CASSFTSGSNNEQFF

clone_size: once
d_call: TRBD2
v_call: TRBV2
j_call: TRBJ2-5
cdr3_nt: TGTGCCAGCAGTGAGACTAGCGGGTTGGGTGGGACCCAGTACTTC
cdr3_aa: CASSETSGLGGTQYF

clone_size: once
d_call: NA
v_call: TRBV28
j_call: TRBJ2-2
cdr3_nt: TGTGCCAGCAGAAGGTCAGGACTTCCTTTGGGCGGGGAGCTGTTTTTT
cdr3_aa: CASRRSGLPLGGELFF

clone_size: NA
d_call: TRBD1
v_call: TRBV7-2
j_call: TRBJ1-1
cdr3_nt: TGTGCCAGCAGCTTGACGACAGGGGGGGTCCCTGAAGCTTTCTTT
cdr3_aa: CASSLTTGGVPEAFF

clone_size: NA
d_call: TRBD1
v_call: TRBV14
j_call: TRBJ1-1
cdr3_nt: TGTGCCAGCAGCCAAGACAGGGGGTCTGCTTTCTTT
cdr3_aa: CASSQDRGSAFF

clone_size: NA
d_call: TRBD2
v_call: TRBV28
j_call: TRBJ2-7
cdr3_nt: TGTGCCAGCAGTTTGTTAGCGGGAGGGAACGAGCAGTACTTC
cdr3_aa: CASSLLAGGNEQYF

clone_size: once
d_call: NA
v_call: TRBV4-1
j_call: TRBJ1-5
cdr3_nt: TGCGCCAGCAGCCAAGGGACAGATCCTTATCAGCCTCAGCATTTT
cdr3_aa: CASSQGTDPYQPQHF

clone_size: NA
d_call: TRBD2
v_call: TRBV7-9
j_call: TRBJ2-1
cdr3_nt: TGTGCCAGCAGCGTTAGCGGGAGGGTTATGTACAATGAGCAGTTCTTC
cdr3_aa: CASSVSGRVMYNEQFF

clone_size: NA
d_call: NA
v_call: TRBV7-9
j_call: TRBJ2-7
cdr3_nt: TGTGCCAGCAGCTTATCGGAGGATACCAACGAGCAGTACTTC
cdr3_aa: CASSLSEDTNEQYF

clone_size: NA
d_call: TRBD1
v_call: TRBV28
j_call: TRBJ1-4
cdr3_nt: TGTGCCAGCAGTTCGGCGGGACAGGGGGCGGAAAAACTGTTTTTT
cdr3_aa: CASSSAGQGAEKLFF

clone_size: NA
d_call: TRBD2
v_call: TRBV2
j_call: TRBJ2-1
cdr3_nt: TGTGCCAGCAGGGAGACTAGCGGGAGTAATGAGCAGTTCTTC
cdr3_aa: CASRETSGSNEQFF

clone_size: NA
d_call: NA
v_call: TRBV10-3
j_call: TRBJ2-5
cdr3_nt: TGTGCCATCAGTGAGTCTCGGCGGGGAATTGAGACCCAGTACTTC
cdr3_aa: CAISESRRGIETQYF

clone_size: NA
d_call: NA
v_call: TRBV13
j_call: TRBJ2-6
cdr3_nt: TGTGCCAGCAGCTGGACAGCTGGGGCCAACGTCCTGACTTTC
cdr3_aa: CASSWTAGANVLTF

clone_size: NA
d_call: NA
v_call: TRBV7-8
j_call: TRBJ1-3
cdr3_nt: TGTGCCAGCAGCTTAGGACAGAACTCTGGAAACACCATATATTTT
cdr3_aa: CASSLGQNSGNTIYF

clone_size: NA
d_call: NA
v_call: TRBV7-2
j_call: TRBJ2-4
cdr3_nt: TGTGCCAGCAGCTCCCAGGTTTCCCGAGCCAAAAACATTCAGTACTTC
cdr3_aa: CASSSQVSRAKNIQYF

clone_size: NA
d_call: TRBD2
v_call: TRBV7-2
j_call: TRBJ2-7
cdr3_nt: TGTGCCAGCAGCCCTCCGGGACTAGCGGGAGGTAGCTCCTACGAGCAGTACTTC
cdr3_aa: CASSPPGLAGGSSYEQYF

clone_size: NA
d_call: NA
v_call: TRBV4-1
j_call: TRBJ2-7
cdr3_nt: TGCGCCAGCAGCCAAGATGACAGGATTGCTCGGGAGCAGTACTTC
cdr3_aa: CASSQDDRIAREQYF

clone_size: NA
d_call: NA
v_call: TRBV28
j_call: TRBJ2-7
cdr3_nt: TGTGCCAGCAAAGGGGGCGAGCAGTACTTC
cdr3_aa: CASKGGEQYF

clone_size: NA
d_call: TRBD1
v_call: TRBV5-1
j_call: TRBJ1-4
cdr3_nt: TGCGCCAGCAGGCCACAGGGGGCCGATGAAAAACTGTTTTTT
cdr3_aa: CASRPQGADEKLFF

clone_size: NA
d_call: NA
v_call: TRBV28
j_call: TRBJ2-3
cdr3_nt: TGTGCCATCAGCGGCTTGGCGGGACCCCTGGGCACAGATACGCAGTATTTT
cdr3_aa: CAISGLAGPLGTDTQYF

clone_size: NA
d_call: NA
v_call: TRBV9
j_call: TRBJ1-1
cdr3_nt: TGTGCCAGCACCCCACACAGGGACACTGAAGCTTTCTTT
cdr3_aa: CASTPHRDTEAFF

clone_size: NA
d_call: NA
v_call: TRBV4-1
j_call: TRBJ2-7
cdr3_nt: TGCGCCAGCAGCCAAGATCTGGGAGAGAGCTCCTACGAGCAGTACTTC
cdr3_aa: CASSQDLGESSYEQYF

clone_size: once
d_call: NA
v_call: TRBV28
j_call: TRBJ1-1
cdr3_nt: TGTGCCAGCAGTCTACGGACGGACTTGAACACTGAAGCTTTCTTT
cdr3_aa: CASSLRTDLNTEAFF

clone_size: NA
d_call: TRBD2
v_call: TRBV5-6
j_call: TRBJ2-1
cdr3_nt: TGTGCCAGCAGCAGTGGACTAGCTCCTAATGAGCAGTTCTTC
cdr3_aa: CASSSGLAPNEQFF